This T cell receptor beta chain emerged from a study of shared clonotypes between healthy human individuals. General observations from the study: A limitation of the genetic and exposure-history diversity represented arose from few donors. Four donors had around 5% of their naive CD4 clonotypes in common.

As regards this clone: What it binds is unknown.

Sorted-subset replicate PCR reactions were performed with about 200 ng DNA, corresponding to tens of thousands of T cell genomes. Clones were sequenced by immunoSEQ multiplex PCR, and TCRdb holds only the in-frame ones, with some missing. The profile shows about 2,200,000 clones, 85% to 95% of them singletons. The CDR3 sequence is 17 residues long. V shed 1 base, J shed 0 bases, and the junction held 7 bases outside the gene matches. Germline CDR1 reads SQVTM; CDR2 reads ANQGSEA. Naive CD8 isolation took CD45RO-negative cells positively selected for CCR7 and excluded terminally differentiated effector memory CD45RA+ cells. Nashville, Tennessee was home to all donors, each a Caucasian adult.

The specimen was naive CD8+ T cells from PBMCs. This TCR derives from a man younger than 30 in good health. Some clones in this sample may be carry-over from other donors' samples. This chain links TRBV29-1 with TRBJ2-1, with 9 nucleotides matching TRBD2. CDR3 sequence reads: CSVEGLTSGISYNEQFF. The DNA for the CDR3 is TGCAGCGTTGAAGGCTTGACTAGCGGAATCTCCTACAATGAGCAGTTCTTC.